The text below deals with one T cell receptor (beta chain). What it recognizes is unknown. One junction end does not reproduce the germline sequence, and a read error may be involved. TCRdb used MiXCR to reprocess the multiplex PCR reads, holding one entry per CDR3 protein. The sample has roughly 21,000 distinct CDR3 sequences, roughly 45% seen once. This entry is derived from a study of breast tumors, draining lymph nodes, adjacent tissues. Study-level points and caveats: Data only fit, rather than demonstrated, lymph node origin of most tumor T cells. Most tumor T cells seemingly derive from lymph node, then expand in tumor. Tumor and nontumor repertoires were significantly more similar in luminal-like than in basal-like breast cancer. Tumors had less TCR diversity than lymph nodes, more than nontumor tissue.

The CDR3 contains 13 residues. CDR1 is DFQATT, CDR2 SNEGSKA, per germline (reference sequence). Sequencing was done on a sample of breast tumor tissue. This chain uses TRBV20-1 with TRBJ2-5; D is uncertain. The sequence was obtained from a female donor with breast cancer. Some clones in this sample may be carry-over from other donors' samples. The CDR3 spells CSARTDGRETQYF. The CDR3 nucleotides read TGCAGTGCTAGAACCGACGGCCGAGAGACCCAGTACTTT.